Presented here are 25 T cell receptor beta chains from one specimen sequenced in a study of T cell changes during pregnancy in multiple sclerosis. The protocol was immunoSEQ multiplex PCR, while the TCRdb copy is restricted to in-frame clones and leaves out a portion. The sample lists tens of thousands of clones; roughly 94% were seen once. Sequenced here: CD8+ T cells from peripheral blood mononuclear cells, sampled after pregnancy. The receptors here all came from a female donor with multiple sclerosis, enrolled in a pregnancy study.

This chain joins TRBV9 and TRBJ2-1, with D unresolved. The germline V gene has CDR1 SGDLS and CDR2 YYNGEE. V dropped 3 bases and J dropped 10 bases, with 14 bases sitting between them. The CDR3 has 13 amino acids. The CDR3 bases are TGTGCCAGCAGCGCCTCCCCTTTAGAGGAGCAGTTCTTC. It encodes CASSASPLEEQFF. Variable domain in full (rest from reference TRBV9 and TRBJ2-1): DSGVTQTPKHLITATGQRVTLRCSPRSGDLSVYWYQQSLDQGLQFLIQYYNGEERAKGNILERFSAQQFPDLHSELNLSSLELGDSALYFCASSASPLEEQFFGPGTRLTVL.

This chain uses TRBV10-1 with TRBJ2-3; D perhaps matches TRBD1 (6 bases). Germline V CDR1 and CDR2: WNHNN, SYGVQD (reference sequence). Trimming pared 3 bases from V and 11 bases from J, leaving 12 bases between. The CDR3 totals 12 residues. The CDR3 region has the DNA TGCGCCAGCAGTGAAGTACAGGGCGGGCAGTATTTT. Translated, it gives CASSEVQGGQYF.

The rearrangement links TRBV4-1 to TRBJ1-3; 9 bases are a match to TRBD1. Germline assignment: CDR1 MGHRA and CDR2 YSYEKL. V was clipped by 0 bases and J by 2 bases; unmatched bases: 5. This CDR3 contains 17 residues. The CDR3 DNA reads TGCGCCAGCAGCCAAGATCATCGGACAGGGGCTGGAAACACCATATATTTT. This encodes CASSQDHRTGAGNTIYF.

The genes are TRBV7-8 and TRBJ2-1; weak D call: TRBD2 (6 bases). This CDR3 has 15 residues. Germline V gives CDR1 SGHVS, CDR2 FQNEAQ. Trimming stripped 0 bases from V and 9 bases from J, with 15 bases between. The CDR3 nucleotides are TGTGCCAGCAGCTTAGCTATGCGGGGTCGGCGTGAGCAGTTCTTC. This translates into CASSLAMRGRREQFF.

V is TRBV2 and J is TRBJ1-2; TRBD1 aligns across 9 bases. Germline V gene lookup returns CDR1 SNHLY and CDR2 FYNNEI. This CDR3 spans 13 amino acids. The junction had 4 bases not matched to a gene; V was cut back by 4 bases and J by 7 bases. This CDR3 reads CASSGGDRAGYTF. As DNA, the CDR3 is TGTGCCAGCAGTGGAGGGGACAGGGCTGGCTACACCTTC.

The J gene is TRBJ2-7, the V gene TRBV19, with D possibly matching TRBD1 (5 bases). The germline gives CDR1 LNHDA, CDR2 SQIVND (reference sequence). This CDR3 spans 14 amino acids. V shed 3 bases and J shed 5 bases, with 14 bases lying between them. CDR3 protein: CASSISQGRHEQYF. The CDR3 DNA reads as TGTGCCAGTAGTATCAGCCAGGGAAGGCACGAGCAGTACTTC.

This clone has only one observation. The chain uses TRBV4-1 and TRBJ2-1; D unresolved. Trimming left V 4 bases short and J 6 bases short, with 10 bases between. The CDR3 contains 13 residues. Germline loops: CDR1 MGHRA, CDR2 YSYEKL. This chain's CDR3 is CASSRLAGNEQFF. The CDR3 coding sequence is TGCGCCAGCAGCCGGTTAGCTGGCAATGAGCAGTTCTTC.

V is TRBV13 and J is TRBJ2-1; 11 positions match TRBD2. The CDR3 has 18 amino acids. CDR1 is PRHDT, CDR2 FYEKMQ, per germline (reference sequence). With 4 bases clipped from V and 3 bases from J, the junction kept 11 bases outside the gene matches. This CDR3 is CASSSLYSGREGYNEQFF. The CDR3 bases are TGTGCCAGCAGCTCCCTCTATAGCGGGAGGGAGGGCTACAATGAGCAGTTCTTC.

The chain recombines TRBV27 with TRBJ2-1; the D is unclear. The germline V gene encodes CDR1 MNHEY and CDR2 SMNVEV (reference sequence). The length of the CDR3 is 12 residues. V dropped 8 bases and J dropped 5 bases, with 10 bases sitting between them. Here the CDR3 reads CASRRLNNEQFF. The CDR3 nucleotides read TGTGCCAGCCGAAGACTCAACAATGAGCAGTTCTTC.

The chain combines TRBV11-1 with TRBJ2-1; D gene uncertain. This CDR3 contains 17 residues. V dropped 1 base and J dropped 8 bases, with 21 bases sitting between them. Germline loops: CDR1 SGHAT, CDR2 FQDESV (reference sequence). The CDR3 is CASSLEVPGGPMDEQFF. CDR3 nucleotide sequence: TGTGCCAGCAGCTTAGAGGTCCCTGGCGGCCCCATGGATGAGCAGTTCTTC. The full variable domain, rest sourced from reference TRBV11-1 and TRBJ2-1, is EAEVAQSPRYKITEKSQAVAFWCDPISGHATLYWYRQILGQGPELLVQFQDESVVDDSQLPKDRFSAERLKGVDSTLKIQPAELGDSAMYLCASSLEVPGGPMDEQFFGPGTRLTVL.

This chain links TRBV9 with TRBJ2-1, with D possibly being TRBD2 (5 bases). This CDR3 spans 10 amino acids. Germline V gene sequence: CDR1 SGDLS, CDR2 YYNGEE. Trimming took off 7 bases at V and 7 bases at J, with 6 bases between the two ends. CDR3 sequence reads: CASEGNEQFF. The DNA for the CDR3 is TGTGCCAGCGAGGGTAATGAGCAGTTCTTC.

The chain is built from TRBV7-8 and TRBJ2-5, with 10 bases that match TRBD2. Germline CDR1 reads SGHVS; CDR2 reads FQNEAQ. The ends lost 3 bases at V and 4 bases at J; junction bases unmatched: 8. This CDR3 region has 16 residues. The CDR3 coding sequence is TGTGCCAGCAGCTTCGAGGCTAGCGGGAGAGGAGAGACCCAGTACTTC. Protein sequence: CASSFEASGRGETQYF. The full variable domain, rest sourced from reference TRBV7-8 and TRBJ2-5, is GAGVSQSPRYKVAKRGQDVALRCDPISGHVSLFWYQQALGQGPEFLTYFQNEAQLDKSGLPSDRFFAERPEGSVSTLKIQRTQQEDSAVYLCASSFEASGRGETQYFGPGTRLLVL.

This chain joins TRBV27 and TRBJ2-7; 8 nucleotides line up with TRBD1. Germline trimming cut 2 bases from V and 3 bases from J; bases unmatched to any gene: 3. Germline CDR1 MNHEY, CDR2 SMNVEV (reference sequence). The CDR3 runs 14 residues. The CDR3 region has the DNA TGTGCCAGCAGTTTAACAGGGGGAGGCTACGAGCAGTACTTC. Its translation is CASSLTGGGYEQYF.

The CDR3 nucleotides are TGTGCCAGCAGCCTCACTAGCGCCGCGGGGGAGCTGTTTTTT. This gives the protein CASSLTSAAGELFF. The chain joins TRBV5-5 to TRBJ2-2; 7 bases are a match to TRBD2. V was clipped by 4 bases and J by 8 bases; unmatched bases: 8. CDR3 length equals 14 residues. The germline V gene has CDR1 SGHKS and CDR2 YYEKEE (reference sequence).

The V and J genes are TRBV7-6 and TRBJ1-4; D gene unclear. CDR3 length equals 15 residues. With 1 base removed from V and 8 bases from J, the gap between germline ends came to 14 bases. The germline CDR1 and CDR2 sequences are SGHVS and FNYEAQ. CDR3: CASSLGLAGEEKLFF. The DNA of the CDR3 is TGTGCCAGCAGCTTAGGTCTAGCAGGCGAGGAAAAACTGTTTTTT. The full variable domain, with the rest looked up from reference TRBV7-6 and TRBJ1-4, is GAGVSQSPRYKVTKRGQDVALRCDPISGHVSLYWYRQALGQGPEFLTYFNYEAQQDKSGLPNDRFSAERPEGSISTLTIQRTEQRDSAMYRCASSLGLAGEEKLFFGSGTQLSVL.

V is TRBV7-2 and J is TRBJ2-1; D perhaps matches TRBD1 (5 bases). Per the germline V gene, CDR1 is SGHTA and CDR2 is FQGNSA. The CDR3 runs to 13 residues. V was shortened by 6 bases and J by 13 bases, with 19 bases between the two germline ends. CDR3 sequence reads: CASSQTPPRDQFF. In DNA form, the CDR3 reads TGTGCCAGCAGTCAAACCCCCCCCAGGGATCAGTTCTTC.

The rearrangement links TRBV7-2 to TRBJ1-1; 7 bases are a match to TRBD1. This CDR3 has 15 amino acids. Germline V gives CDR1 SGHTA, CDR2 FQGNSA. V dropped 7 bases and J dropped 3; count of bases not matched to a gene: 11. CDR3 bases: TGTGCCAGCACCCTAGGAGGGGGCGGGTACACTGAAGCTTTCTTT. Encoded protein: CASTLGGGGYTEAFF. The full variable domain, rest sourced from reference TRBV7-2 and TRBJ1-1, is GAGVSQSPSNKVTEKGKDVELRCDPISGHTALYWYRQSLGQGLEFLIYFQGNSAPDKSGLPSDRFSAERTGGSVSTLTIQRTQQEDSAVYLCASTLGGGGYTEAFFGQGTRLTVV.

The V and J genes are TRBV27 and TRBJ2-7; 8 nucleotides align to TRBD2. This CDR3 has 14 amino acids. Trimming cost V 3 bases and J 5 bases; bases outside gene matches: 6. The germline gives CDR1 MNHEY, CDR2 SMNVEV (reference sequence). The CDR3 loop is CASSLRGASHEQYF. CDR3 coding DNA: TGTGCCAGCAGTTTGCGGGGGGCGAGCCACGAGCAGTACTTC.

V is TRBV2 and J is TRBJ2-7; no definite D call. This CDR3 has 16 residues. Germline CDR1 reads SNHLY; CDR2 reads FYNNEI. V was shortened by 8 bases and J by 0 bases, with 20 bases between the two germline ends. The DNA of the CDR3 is TGTGCCAGCTCCGGATCCAGGTCACGAAGCTCCTACGAGCAGTACTTC. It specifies CASSGSRSRSSYEQYF. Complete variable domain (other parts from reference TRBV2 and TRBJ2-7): EPEVTQTPSHQVTQMGQEVILRCVPISNHLYFYWYRQILGQKVEFLVSFYNNEISEKSEIFDDQFSVERPDGSNFTLKIRSTKLEDSAMYFCASSGSRSRSSYEQYFGPGTRLTVT.

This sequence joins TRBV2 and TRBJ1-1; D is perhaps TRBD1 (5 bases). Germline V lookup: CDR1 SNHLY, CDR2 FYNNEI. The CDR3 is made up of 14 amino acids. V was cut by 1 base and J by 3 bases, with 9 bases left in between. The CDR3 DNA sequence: TGTGCCAGCAGTGAAGACAGGAGGGACACTGAAGCTTTCTTT. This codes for CASSEDRRDTEAFF. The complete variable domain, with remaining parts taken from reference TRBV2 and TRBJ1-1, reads EPEVTQTPSHQVTQMGQEVILRCVPISNHLYFYWYRQILGQKVEFLVSFYNNEISEKSEIFDDQFSVERPDGSNFTLKIRSTKLEDSAMYFCASSEDRRDTEAFFGQGTRLTVV.

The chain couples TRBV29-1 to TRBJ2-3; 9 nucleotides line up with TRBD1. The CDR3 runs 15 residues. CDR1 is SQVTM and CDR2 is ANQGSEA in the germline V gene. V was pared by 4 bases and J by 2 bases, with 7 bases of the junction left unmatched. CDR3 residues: CSVGAGTGTTDTQYF. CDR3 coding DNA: TGCAGCGTTGGGGCCGGGACAGGGACCACAGATACGCAGTATTTT.

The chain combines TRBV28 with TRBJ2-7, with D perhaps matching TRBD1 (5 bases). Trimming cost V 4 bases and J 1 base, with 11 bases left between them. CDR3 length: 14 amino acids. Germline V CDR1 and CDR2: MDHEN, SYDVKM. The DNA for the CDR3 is TGTGCCAGCAGTTCAGGGTTTCTATCCTACGAGCAGTACTTC. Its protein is CASSSGFLSYEQYF.

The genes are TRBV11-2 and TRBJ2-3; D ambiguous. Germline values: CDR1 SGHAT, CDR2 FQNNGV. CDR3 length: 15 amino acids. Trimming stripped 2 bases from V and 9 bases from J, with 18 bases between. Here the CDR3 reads CASSLWARDLITQYF. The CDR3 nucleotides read TGTGCCAGCAGCTTATGGGCCAGAGACCTGATCACGCAGTATTTT.

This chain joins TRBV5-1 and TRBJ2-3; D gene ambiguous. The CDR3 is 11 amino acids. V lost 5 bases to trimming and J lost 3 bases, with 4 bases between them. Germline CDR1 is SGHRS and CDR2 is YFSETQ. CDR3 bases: TGCGCCAGCAGTCCTACAGATACGCAGTATTTT. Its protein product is CASSPTDTQYF.

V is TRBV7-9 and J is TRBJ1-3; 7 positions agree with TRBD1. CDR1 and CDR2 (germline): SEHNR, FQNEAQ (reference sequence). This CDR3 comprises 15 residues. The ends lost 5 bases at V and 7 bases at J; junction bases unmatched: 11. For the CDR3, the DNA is TGTGCCAGCAGCAACCGGGACAGAGCACGGAACACCATATATTTT. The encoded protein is CASSNRDRARNTIYF.